This T cell receptor beta chain was retrieved from a study of T cell responses to AZD1222 COVID-19 vaccine. The CDR3 covers 16 residues. Germline lookup yields CDR1 LGHNA and CDR2 YSLEER. Trimming cost V 4 bases and J 0 bases, with 10 bases left between them. TCRdb's table, derived via immunoSEQ multiplex PCR, lists solely in-frame clones and lacks some. The top ten hold 2.9% of the sample, which has roughly 78,000 clones, 80% to 85% seen once. The chain combines TRBV4-3 with TRBJ1-6; weak D call: TRBD1 (6 bases). The TCR was taken from an adult in good health. The source was peripheral blood, collected on day 0 of AZD1222 vaccination. For the CDR3, the DNA is TGCGCCAGCAGCCGAGACAGGAGCTCCTATAATTCACCCCTCCACTTT. Amino acids: CASSRDRSSYNSPLHF.